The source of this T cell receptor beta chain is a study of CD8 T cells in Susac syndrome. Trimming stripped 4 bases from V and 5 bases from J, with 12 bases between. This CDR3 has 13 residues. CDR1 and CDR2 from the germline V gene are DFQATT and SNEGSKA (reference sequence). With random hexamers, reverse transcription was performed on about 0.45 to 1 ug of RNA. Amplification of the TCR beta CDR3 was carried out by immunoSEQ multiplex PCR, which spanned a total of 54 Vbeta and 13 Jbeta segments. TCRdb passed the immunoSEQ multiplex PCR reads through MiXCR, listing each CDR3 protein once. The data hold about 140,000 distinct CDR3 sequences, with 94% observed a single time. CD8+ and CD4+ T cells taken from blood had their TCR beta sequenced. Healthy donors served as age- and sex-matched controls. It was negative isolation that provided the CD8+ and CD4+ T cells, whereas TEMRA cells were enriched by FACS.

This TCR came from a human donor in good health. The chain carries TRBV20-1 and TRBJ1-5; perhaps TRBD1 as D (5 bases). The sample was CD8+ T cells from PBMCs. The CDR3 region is CSAMMAGHQPQHF. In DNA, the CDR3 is TGCAGTGCTATGATGGCAGGGCATCAGCCCCAGCATTTT.